The clone carrying this TCR beta chain appeared a few times. What it binds is not known. Other DNA sequences within the sample encode an identical CDR3. The entry originates in a study of beta chain features in type 1 diabetes. General study findings and limits: Moderately but significantly shorter TCRB CDR3s were found in Type 1 diabetes patients in all four CD4+ subsets.

Since all of the isolated RNA was reverse transcribed, expressed TCRB transcripts were what got sequenced. Using immunoSEQ multiplex PCR, the repertoire was profiled, and TCRdb retains in-frame clones only, with some absent. The table records about 900,000 clones, about a sixth of them present only once. The CDR3 runs to 14 residues. The V gene lost 2 bases and the J gene lost 1 base, with 6 bases spanning the gap. Germline CDR1 SGHTA, CDR2 FQGNSA. Specimen: naive CD4+ T cells from blood. V and J are TRBV7-2 and TRBJ1-5; D uncertain. The sequence was obtained from a woman aged 18-30 years in good health. As DNA, the CDR3 is TGTGCCAGCAGCTTAACAGTGAGCAATCAGCCCCAGCATTTT. It specifies CASSLTVSNQPQHF.